The clone carrying this T cell receptor beta chain showed up just once. Measured with immunoSEQ multiplex PCR; TCRdb has only the in-frame clones, and not every one. The sample records 96,000 or so clones, 70% to 90% being singletons. The entry originates in a study of blood T cell repertoires in COVID-19. About the research overall: The United States, Italy and Spain provided the acute and convalescent COVID-19 samples.

The germline V gene encodes CDR1 LGHDT and CDR2 YNNKEL (reference sequence). The CDR3 contains 15 residues. The V end lost 4 bases, the J end lost 3 bases, and 13 bases lay between the germline ends. This TCR was sampled from an elderly woman with acute or convalescent COVID-19. Source material: peripheral blood. This chain connects TRBV3-1 (or the pseudogene TRBV3-2) to TRBJ2-1; D perhaps matches TRBD2 (6 bases). CDR3 coding DNA: TGTGCCAGCAGCCGAGCGGGTTTACACTACAATGAGCAGTTCTTC. Its translation is CASSRAGLHYNEQFF.